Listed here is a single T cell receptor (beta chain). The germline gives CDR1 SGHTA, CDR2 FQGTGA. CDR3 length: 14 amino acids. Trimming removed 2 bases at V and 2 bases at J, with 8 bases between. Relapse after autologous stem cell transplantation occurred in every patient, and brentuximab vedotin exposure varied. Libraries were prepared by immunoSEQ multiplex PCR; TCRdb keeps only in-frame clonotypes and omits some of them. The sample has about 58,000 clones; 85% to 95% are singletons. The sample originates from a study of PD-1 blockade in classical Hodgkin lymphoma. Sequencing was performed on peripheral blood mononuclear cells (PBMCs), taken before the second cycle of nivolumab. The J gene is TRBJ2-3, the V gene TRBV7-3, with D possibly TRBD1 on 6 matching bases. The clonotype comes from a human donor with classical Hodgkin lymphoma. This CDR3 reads CASSLQGTTDTQYF. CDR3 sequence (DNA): TGTGCCAGCAGCTTACAGGGGACCACAGATACGCAGTATTTT.